Reported below is one T cell receptor beta chain. The sample originates from a study of T cells after yellow fever vaccination. In TCRdb, the 5' RACE reads were re-called with MiXCR into one record per CDR3 protein. Here the sample spans hundreds of thousands of distinct CDR3 sequences, 12% being singletons. The CDR3 consists of 13 residues. Trimming removed 1 base from V and 4 bases from J; junction bases left unmatched: 3. Germline V gene data show CDR1 as DFQATT and CDR2 as SNEGSKA (reference sequence). The source material was PBMCs, sampled on the day of the yellow fever booster vaccination. This sequence was found in a man in his thirties or forties who received the YFV17D yellow fever vaccine. This chain connects TRBV20-1 to TRBJ2-7, with 8 bases fitting TRBD2. The CDR3 reads CSARAGTRYEQYF. Here the CDR3 DNA reads TGCAGTGCTAGAGCCGGGACTAGATACGAGCAGTACTTC.